What follows are 24 T cell receptor beta chains derived from one specimen sequenced in a study of CD8 T cells in Susac syndrome. With random hexamers, reverse transcription was performed on about 0.5 to 1 ug of RNA. MiXCR, run by TCRdb on the immunoSEQ multiplex PCR reads, gives a single entry per CDR3 protein. The table records some 170,000 distinct CDR3 sequences, 85% to 95% of them present only once. The sample was CD4+ T cells from PBMCs. The receptors were sampled from a human donor with Susac syndrome.

The chain has TRBV19 and TRBJ2-6; D not certain. The germline CDR1 and CDR2 sequences are LNHDA and SQIVND (reference sequence). The CDR3 runs 16 residues. V was shortened by 5 bases and J by 0 bases, with 11 bases between the two germline ends. CDR3 amino acids: CASSPLMRSGANVLTF. CDR3 in DNA: TGTGCCAGTAGTCCCCTTATGCGCTCTGGGGCCAACGTCCTGACTTTC. Full variable domain (outside the CDR3, taken from reference TRBV19 and TRBJ2-6): DGGITQSPKYLFRKEGQNVTLSCEQNLNHDAMYWYRQDPGQGLRLIYYSQIVNDFQKGDIAEGYSVSREKKESFPLTVTSAQKNPTAFYLCASSPLMRSGANVLTFGAGSRLTVL.

For this clonotype: The junction does not match germline at one end; this may be a read error. The CDR3 sequence is CASSLRVGDGYTF. In DNA form, the CDR3 reads TGTGCCAGCAGCTTACGTGTGGGGGATGGATACACCTTC. J is TRBJ1-2 and V is TRBV7-2; D possibly corresponds to TRBD1 (5 bases). The CDR3 is made up of 13 amino acids. Germline V CDR1 and CDR2: SGHTA, FQGNSA.

V usage is TRBV4-3 and J usage is TRBJ1-5; D gene unclear. Germline V gives CDR1 LGHNA, CDR2 YSLEER. V was cut by 0 bases and J by 9 bases, with 12 bases left in between. This CDR3 contains 14 residues. CDR3 coding DNA: TGCGCCAGCAGCCAAGACCTATATGGAGGGCCCCAGCATTTT. This encodes CASSQDLYGGPQHF.

The chain uses TRBV30 and TRBJ2-1; no firm D call. The CDR3 is 11 amino acids. Germline V CDR1 and CDR2: GTSNPN, SVGIG (reference sequence). V was cut by 0 bases and J by 6 bases, with 3 bases left in between. Written as DNA, the CDR3 is TGTGCCTGGAGTGTACTCAATGAGCAGTTCTTC. Protein: CAWSVLNEQFF.

The chain is built from TRBV5-1 and TRBJ1-2; 7 bases match TRBD1. CDR3 length: 14 residues. V gave up 4 bases and J gave up 4 bases; unmatched junction bases: 7. The germline V gene encodes CDR1 SGHRS and CDR2 YFSETQ. In nucleotides, the CDR3 is TGCGCCAGCAGCGGTACGGGACAGTCCTATGGCTACACCTTC. Translating gives CASSGTGQSYGYTF.

Here the CDR3 DNA reads TGCAGTGCTAGAGGGACTAGCGGGGTTGCTGGGGAGACCCAGTACTTC. Translation gives CSARGTSGVAGETQYF. The rearrangement links TRBV20-1 to TRBJ2-5; TRBD2 aligns across 12 bases. Germline-derived CDR1 and CDR2 are DFQATT and SNEGSKA (reference sequence). The CDR3 spans 16 residues. Trimming took 1 base from V and 5 from J; bases not matched to a gene: 8.

The chain carries TRBV7-9 and TRBJ2-3; 8 bases agree with TRBD2. The CDR3 contains 14 residues. V lost 1 base and J lost 6; bases outside the gene matches: 3. The germline V gene has CDR1 SEHNR and CDR2 FQNEAQ (reference sequence). The CDR3 here is CASSLVSSGDTQYF. For the CDR3, the DNA is TGTGCCAGCAGCTTAGTTTCTAGCGGGGATACGCAGTATTTT.

V is TRBV7-2 and J is TRBJ2-3, with 7 bases identical to TRBD2. The CDR3 extends over 14 amino acids. Losses at the gene ends were 2 bases for V and 4 bases for J; bases not matched to a gene: 3. Germline CDR1 and CDR2: SGHTA and FQGNSA. The CDR3 nucleotides read TGTGCCAGCAGCTTACGGACTAGACCAGATACGCAGTATTTT. Translation: CASSLRTRPDTQYF.

This clonotype was observed a single time. The chain couples TRBV6-5 to TRBJ2-2, with 7 bases matching TRBD1. J was trimmed by 6 bases and V by 2 bases; bases with no gene match: 18. Per the germline V gene, CDR1 is MNHEY and CDR2 is SVGAGI. The CDR3 loop spans 19 amino acids. The CDR3 DNA follows: TGTGCCAGCAGTTACGCACGACAGGGCCGCCTTAAGTCTTCCGGGGAGCTGTTTTTT. Its protein product is CASSYARQGRLKSSGELFF.

Only one count was recorded for this clonotype. The chain links TRBV20-1 to TRBJ1-1; D is unclear. V was cut by 6 bases and J by 10 bases, with 15 bases left in between. Germline loops: CDR1 DFQATT, CDR2 SNEGSKA (reference sequence). The CDR3 has 11 amino acids. As DNA, the CDR3 is TGCAGTGCCTACTCAGGCGTGCGAGCTTTCTTT. This sequence encodes CSAYSGVRAFF.

V and J are TRBV28 and TRBJ2-7; 7 bases agree with TRBD2. In germline, CDR1 is MDHEN, CDR2 SYDVKM. Losses at the gene ends were 2 bases for V and 7 bases for J; bases not matched to a gene: 2. CDR3 length equals 12 residues. This CDR3 reads CASSLQGGEQYF. CDR3 nucleotide sequence: TGTGCCAGCAGTTTACAGGGAGGGGAGCAGTACTTC.

CDR3 amino acids: CASQIGGTDTQYF. DNA of the CDR3: TGTGCCAGTCAAATCGGGGGGACAGATACGCAGTATTTT. V is TRBV7-9 and J is TRBJ2-3, with 7 nucleotides matching TRBD2. The trim removed 9 bases at V and 3 bases at J, leaving 6 bases unmatched. CDR3 length equals 13 residues. Germline CDR1 and CDR2: SEHNR and FQNEAQ (reference sequence). Using reference TRBV7-9 and TRBJ2-3 for the parts outside the CDR3, the full variable domain is DTGVSQNPRHKITKRGQNVTFRCDPISEHNRLYWYRQTLGQGPEFLTYFQNEAQLEKSRLLSDRFSAERPKGSFSTLEIQRTEQGDSAMYLCASQIGGTDTQYFGPGTRLTVL.

CDR3 amino acids: CASNHGGSNQPQHF. The CDR3, as DNA: TGTGCCAGCAACCATGGGGGGAGCAATCAGCCCCAGCATTTT. This chain connects TRBV12-3 or TRBV12-4 to TRBJ1-5, with D perhaps TRBD1 (5 bases). The CDR3 totals 14 residues. Deletions cut 7 bases from V and 1 base from J, with 11 bases between.

The chain employs TRBV24-1 and TRBJ2-6; 8 nucleotides match TRBD1. The V and J ends lost 4 bases and 2 bases, in that order; junction bases with no gene match: 6. The CDR3 consists of 17 residues. Germline loops: CDR1 KGHDR, CDR2 SFDVKD. CDR3 bases: TGTGCCACCAGTGAAGGACAGGGAACCCCTGGGGCCAACGTCCTGACTTTC. Amino acid sequence: CATSEGQGTPGANVLTF.

V gene TRBV20-1 combines with J gene TRBJ1-1; 7 bases align to TRBD1. Germline V CDR1 and CDR2: DFQATT, SNEGSKA (reference sequence). The CDR3 is 14 residues long. J was trimmed by 1 base and V by 0 bases; bases with no gene match: 2. For the CDR3, the DNA is TGCAGTGCTAGAGACCGGACAGGGAACACTGAAGCTTTCTTT. Translated: CSARDRTGNTEAFF.

The chain is built from TRBV3-1 and TRBJ1-5, with a weak D call TRBD1 (6 bases). The CDR3 length is 16 residues. Germline lookup yields CDR1 LGHDT and CDR2 YNNKEL (reference sequence). V shed 1 base and J shed 7 bases, with 17 bases lying between them. CDR3 nucleotide sequence: TGTGCCAGCAGCCAAGCTCAGACAGGAGGTTACCAGCCCCAGCATTTT. Protein sequence: CASSQAQTGGYQPQHF. The full variable domain, completed using reference TRBV3-1 and TRBJ1-5, is DTAVSQTPKYLVTQMGNDKSIKCEQNLGHDTMYWYKQDSKKFLKIMFSYNNKELIINETVPNRFSPKSPDKAHLNLHINSLELGDSAVYFCASSQAQTGGYQPQHFGDGTRLSIL.

The rearrangement links TRBV4-2 to TRBJ2-7; TRBD2 matches at 12 bases. The V segment lost 2 bases and the J segment 3 bases; nucleotides outside the gene matches: 5. This CDR3 has 16 amino acids. Per germline, CDR1 LGHNA and CDR2 YNFKEQ. The CDR3 nucleotides read TGTGCCAGCAGCCAAACCGTGACTAGCGGGAGCTACGAGCAGTACTTC. Its protein is CASSQTVTSGSYEQYF.

V usage is TRBV11-2 and J usage is TRBJ1-3, with D unresolved. The germline V gene has CDR1 SGHAT and CDR2 FQNNGV. CDR3 length: 14 amino acids. Trimming took 6 bases from V and 4 from J, leaving 13 bases between them. CDR3 sequence (DNA): TGTGCCAGCAGTTCGGAGCCTAAGGGAAACACCATATATTTT. Its translation is CASSSEPKGNTIYF.

The rearrangement joins TRBV28 to TRBJ2-3, with D perhaps matching TRBD1 (6 bases). The CDR3 contains 14 residues. Looked up from germline, CDR1 is MDHEN and CDR2 is SYDVKM. V was shortened by 10 bases and J by 2 bases, with 16 bases between the two germline ends. This CDR3 is CATKEQGTTDTQYF. The CDR3 DNA follows: TGTGCCACTAAAGAACAGGGAACCACAGATACGCAGTATTTT.

The V call is TRBV18, the J call TRBJ2-5; perhaps TRBD2 as D (6 bases). Germline V gene sequence: CDR1 KGHSH, CDR2 LQKENI. There are 16 residues in the CDR3. The V end was cut by 6 bases, the J end by 2 bases, with 19 bases between. The CDR3 coding sequence is TGTGCCAGCTCCGGGACCCCAGGGACTCCACAAGAGACCCAGTACTTC. As protein: CASSGTPGTPQETQYF.

The chain combines TRBV13 with TRBJ2-7; D gene ambiguous. The CDR3 is made up of 15 amino acids. Germline CDR1 and CDR2: PRHDT and FYEKMQ (reference sequence). With 1 base removed from V and 3 bases from J, the gap between germline ends came to 13 bases. CDR3 amino acids: CASSLVDQGVYEQYF. CDR3 DNA sequence: TGTGCCAGCAGCTTAGTGGACCAAGGTGTCTACGAGCAGTACTTC.

The rearrangement uses TRBV19 and TRBJ1-1; TRBD1 matches at 8 bases. The CDR3 loop spans 12 amino acids. Germline CDR1 and CDR2: LNHDA and SQIVND (reference sequence). The trim removed 8 bases at V and 12 bases at J, leaving 11 bases unmatched. The chain's CDR3 is CASFVGTGGTFF. DNA for the CDR3: TGTGCCAGTTTTGTGGGGACAGGTGGAACTTTCTTT.

This chain links TRBV5-4 with TRBJ2-1; D remains unclear. The CDR3 totals 15 residues. Germline assignment: CDR1 SGHNT and CDR2 YYREEE (reference sequence). Trimming took off 4 bases at V and 0 bases at J, with 11 bases between the two ends. CDR3 in amino acids: CASSTDSASYNEQFF. The CDR3 bases are TGTGCCAGCAGCACTGACTCCGCCTCCTACAATGAGCAGTTCTTC. The whole variable domain, remainder taken from reference TRBV5-4 and TRBJ2-1, is ETGVTQSPTHLIKTRGQQVTLRCSSQSGHNTVSWYQQALGQGPQFIFQYYREEENGRGNFPPRFSGLQFPNYSSELNVNALELDDSALYLCASSTDSASYNEQFFGPGTRLTVL.

The chain uses TRBV30 and TRBJ2-2; 9 bases fit TRBD2. Trimming removed 4 bases from V and 4 bases from J; junction bases left unmatched: 7. CDR1 GTSNPN and CDR2 SVGIG come from the germline V gene (reference sequence). The CDR3 is 15 amino acids. CDR3 in DNA: TGTGCCTGGACCCGAACTAGCGGGTTCACCGGGGAGCTGTTTTTT. Its protein is CAWTRTSGFTGELFF.